These 18 T cell receptor beta chains came from one sample sequenced in a study of cytomegalovirus exposure and HLA in healthy donors. With 60 Vbeta and 13 Jbeta primers, the PCR was carried out. Profiling relied on immunoSEQ multiplex PCR, and the TCRdb table lists in-frame clones only, not all of them. The sample has some 240,000 clones, 85% to 95% seen once; the top ten hold 1.5% to 2%. The sequencing sample was made of PBMCs. The origin of the receptors is a girl aged 2 to 9 in good health and CMV-seronegative.

The chain employs TRBV30 and TRBJ1-1, with D uncertain. V lost 1 base and J lost 5, with 11 bases in between. Germline loops: CDR1 GTSNPN, CDR2 SVGIG (reference sequence). CDR3 length equals 13 residues. The CDR3 sequence: CAWSGSRETEAFF. For the CDR3, the DNA is TGTGCCTGGAGTGGTAGTAGGGAGACTGAAGCTTTCTTT. Drawing the rest from reference TRBV30 and TRBJ1-1, the complete variable domain is SQTIHQWPATLVQPVGSPLSLECTVEGTSNPNLYWYRQAAGRGLQLLFYSVGIGQISSEVPQNLSASRPQDRQFILSSKKLLLSDSGFYLCAWSGSRETEAFFGQGTRLTVV.

The chain has TRBV4-1 and TRBJ1-2; 7 bases map to TRBD1. Germline V lookup: CDR1 MGHRA, CDR2 YSYEKL. The CDR3 loop spans 14 amino acids. Losses at the gene ends were 5 bases for V and 8 bases for J; bases not matched to a gene: 11. The CDR3 here is CASSESDRVGGYTF. CDR3 bases: TGCGCCAGCAGCGAAAGCGACAGGGTCGGCGGCTACACCTTC.

This chain connects TRBV7-6 to TRBJ2-5; 7 bases are a match to TRBD1. CDR3 length: 19 residues. With V trimmed by 2 bases and J by 4 bases, 19 bases remained unmatched. Germline assignment: CDR1 SGHVS and CDR2 FNYEAQ. DNA for the CDR3: TGTGCCAGCAGCTTAAAGTCGGTTGCCCGCCAGGGGGTGGGAGAGACCCAGTACTTC. It codes for CASSLKSVARQGVGETQYF.

This chain uses TRBV5-1 with TRBJ2-7, with TRBD2 matching 7 bases. Germline V gene lookup returns CDR1 SGHRS and CDR2 YFSETQ. Trimming cost V 0 bases and J 6 bases; bases outside gene matches: 9. The CDR3 totals 15 residues. The CDR3 protein is CASSLVGVAGAEQYF. In DNA form, the CDR3 reads TGCGCCAGCAGCTTGGTTGGAGTAGCGGGCGCCGAGCAGTACTTC.

This clone was observed a single time. The genes are TRBV25-1 and TRBJ2-7; D is perhaps TRBD2 (5 bases). CDR1 MGHDK and CDR2 SYGVNS come from the germline V gene. The length of the CDR3 is 12 residues. V was clipped by 2 bases and J by 7 bases, with 9 bases between them. The CDR3 coding sequence is TGTGCCAGCAGTGAAGGAAGCGGAGAGCAGTACTTC. Translated: CASSEGSGEQYF.

The chain employs TRBV6-5 and TRBJ1-1, with D hard to call. The CDR3 contains 11 residues. From germline, CDR1 is MNHEY and CDR2 SVGAGI. With 6 bases removed from V and 10 bases from J, the gap between germline ends came to 12 bases. CDR3 bases: TGTGCCAGCAGGACCACTCGGGGAGCTTTCTTT. Translated: CASRTTRGAFF.

About this clone: Other nucleotide sequences in the sample specify the same CDR3. The chain joins TRBV5-1 to TRBJ2-7; a possible D gene is TRBD1 (6 bases). The germline gives CDR1 SGHRS, CDR2 YFSETQ. The CDR3 covers 15 residues. V lost 4 bases and J lost 3, with 17 bases in between. The DNA for the CDR3 is TGCGCCAGCAGCCACCGGGACAAAGGCCTCTACGAGCAGTACTTC. Protein: CASSHRDKGLYEQYF.

CDR3 bases: TGTGCCAGTAGTAAAGCCGGGACACCTTTTGATACGCAGTATTTT. The encoded protein is CASSKAGTPFDTQYF. This chain links TRBV19 with TRBJ2-3, with a weak D call TRBD1 (6 bases). Germline-derived CDR1 and CDR2 are LNHDA and SQIVND (reference sequence). The CDR3 covers 15 residues. V lost 4 bases and J 6 bases, leaving 17 bases between the germline ends. The full variable domain, its missing parts supplied by reference TRBV19 and TRBJ2-3, is DGGITQSPKYLFRKEGQNVTLSCEQNLNHDAMYWYRQDPGQGLRLIYYSQIVNDFQKGDIAEGYSVSREKKESFPLTVTSAQKNPTAFYLCASSKAGTPFDTQYFGPGTRLTVL.

CDR3 amino acids: CASSGGQGRFF. DNA of the CDR3: TGTGCCAGCAGCGGTGGGCAGGGGAGGTTCTTC. The chain joins TRBV11-3 to TRBJ2-1; D might be TRBD1 (6 bases). The V gene lost 5 bases and the J gene lost 15 bases, with 14 bases spanning the gap. The germline CDR1 and CDR2 sequences are SGHNT and YENEEA. This CDR3 is built from 11 residues.

This clone was seen a handful of times. V usage is TRBV7-2 and J usage is TRBJ2-2; 12 bases align to TRBD2. V dropped 4 bases and J dropped 4; count of bases not matched to a gene: 7. The germline gives CDR1 SGHTA, CDR2 FQGNSA. This CDR3 region has 17 residues. The CDR3 region has the DNA TGTGCCAGCAGCTCTCTAGCGGGGGGGCCAGGCACCGGGGAGCTGTTTTTT. Translation gives CASSSLAGGPGTGELFF.

The chain couples TRBV10-2 to TRBJ2-7, with a tentative D call TRBD1 (5 bases). This CDR3 is built from 14 residues. The V end lost 5 bases, the J end lost 7 bases, and 18 bases lay between the germline ends. Germline CDR1 and CDR2: WSHSY and SAAADI. This CDR3 is CASSPARAGWEQYF. In DNA, the CDR3 is TGCGCCAGCAGTCCGGCCAGGGCCGGCTGGGAGCAGTACTTC.

The chain carries TRBV19 and TRBJ2-1, with a tentative D call TRBD2 (5 bases). The germline V gene encodes CDR1 LNHDA and CDR2 SQIVND (reference sequence). V lost 3 bases, J lost 4 bases, and 10 bases lay in between. The CDR3 has 14 residues. Written as DNA, the CDR3 is TGTGCCAGTAGTATCCGGACTGTTTACAATGAGCAGTTCTTC. As protein: CASSIRTVYNEQFF.

The chain employs TRBV6-5 and TRBJ2-3, with 7 bases lining up with TRBD2. This CDR3 spans 15 amino acids. Germline-derived CDR1 and CDR2 are MNHEY and SVGAGI. J was trimmed by 1 base and V by 6 bases; bases with no gene match: 7. CDR3 region: CASRILATRTDTQYF. CDR3 DNA: TGTGCCAGCAGGATACTAGCGACTCGCACAGATACGCAGTATTTT.

This clone was recorded only once. V and J are TRBV9 and TRBJ2-7, with D perhaps TRBD2 (6 bases). Germline V CDR1 and CDR2: SGDLS, YYNGEE. Trimming cost V 0 bases and J 3 bases, with 10 bases left between them. The CDR3 loop spans 14 amino acids. DNA of the CDR3: TGTGCCAGCAGCGTAGATAGTAGCGGCTACGAGCAGTACTTC. It yields the protein CASSVDSSGYEQYF.

The chain employs TRBV6-1 and TRBJ2-3, with D possibly matching TRBD1 (6 bases). V gave up 10 bases and J gave up 3 bases, with 8 bases separating them. The CDR3 totals 11 residues. In germline, CDR1 is MNHNS, CDR2 SASEGT. This CDR3 reads CATGQTDTQYF. The CDR3 DNA reads as TGTGCCACCGGACAGACAGATACGCAGTATTTT.

This clone was recorded only once. The chain joins TRBV7-9 to TRBJ2-7; no reliable D call. This CDR3 is built from 15 residues. The germline V gene has CDR1 SEHNR and CDR2 FQNEAQ (reference sequence). V was cut by 3 bases and J by 0 bases, with 12 bases left in between. The CDR3 nucleotides read TGTGCCAGCAGCTTGATTTCCGGAGACTCCTACGAGCAGTACTTC. Protein product: CASSLISGDSYEQYF.

The rearrangement links TRBV18 to TRBJ1-1; 10 bases map to TRBD1. The germline V gene encodes CDR1 KGHSH and CDR2 LQKENI. The CDR3 consists of 19 residues. The ends lost 1 base at V and 6 bases at J; junction bases unmatched: 17. CDR3 in amino acids: CASSPLHKTGGALGAEAFF. In DNA, the CDR3 is TGTGCCAGCTCACCACTCCACAAGACAGGGGGCGCTTTAGGGGCTGAAGCTTTCTTT.

The chain has TRBV6-5 and TRBJ1-2, with a tentative D call TRBD1 (5 bases). V was cut by 10 bases and J by 0 bases, with 9 bases left in between. Germline lookup yields CDR1 MNHEY and CDR2 SVGAGI. The CDR3 loop spans 12 amino acids. CDR3 coding DNA: TGTGCCACTACAGGACCTAACTATGGCTACACCTTC. Translation gives CATTGPNYGYTF.